A selection of T cell receptor beta chains follows, all from one sample in a study of cytomegalovirus exposure and HLA in healthy donors. Clones were sequenced by immunoSEQ multiplex PCR, and TCRdb holds only the in-frame ones, with some missing. The table shows approximately 220,000 clones, with around 76% occurring only once. The specimen was PBMCs. These receptors were taken from a man aged 40-50 years in good health and CMV-seropositive. The CDR3 runs from the conserved cysteine through the conserved F or W. D genes are given only for firm matches. A row's size may be missing; if present it is once, few, many or a size class.

>-|TRBV6-5|TRBJ2-7|once
CASSPGIYYEQYF
TGTGCCAGCAGTCCGGGAATTTACTACGAGCAGTACTTC
>-|TRBV18|TRBJ1-1|-
CASSPPTRRDTEAFF
TGTGCCAGCTCACCACCTACAAGGCGGGACACTGAAGCTTTCTTT
>TRBD2|TRBV19|TRBJ2-7|-
CASSVAGVSQAYEQYF
TGTGCCAGTAGTGTAGCGGGAGTGAGTCAGGCCTACGAGCAGTACTTC
>-|TRBV10-3|TRBJ1-3|-
CAISELDRLRSGNTIYF
TGTGCCATCAGTGAGCTAGACAGGTTGCGCTCTGGAAACACCATATATTTT
>-|TRBV6-5|TRBJ1-2|-
CASTSSGSSYGYTF
TGTGCCAGCACGAGTTCGGGTTCCAGCTATGGCTACACCTTC
>TRBD2|TRBV7-3|TRBJ2-2|-
CATRGGGTGELFF
TGTGCCACTCGGGGCGGGGGGACCGGGGAGCTGTTTTTT
>TRBD1|TRBV5-6|TRBJ1-1|-
CASSLIITGDTEAFF
TGTGCCAGCAGCTTGATAATAACAGGGGACACTGAAGCTTTCTTT
>-|TRBV29-1|TRBJ2-1|-
CSAMPSSYNEQFF
TGCAGCGCCATGCCTAGCTCCTACAATGAGCAGTTCTTC
>-|TRBV19|TRBJ2-7|few
CASSITGSSYEQYF
TGTGCCAGTAGTATAACAGGGAGCTCCTACGAGCAGTACTTC
>-|TRBV4-1|TRBJ1-5|-
CASSQFVNQPQHF
TGCGCCAGCAGCCAATTCGTGAATCAGCCCCAGCATTTT
>-|TRBV25-1|TRBJ1-6|-
CASSEKGRGSPLHF
TGTGCCAGCAGTGAAAAGGGTCGGGGTTCACCCCTCCACTTT
>-|TRBV30|TRBJ1-2|-
CAWSGLHPGRNF
TGTGCCTGGAGTGGACTACACCCGGGCCGAAACTTC
>TRBD2|TRBV19|TRBJ2-4|-
CASKASGEGRAKNIQYF
TGTGCCAGTAAGGCTAGCGGAGAGGGGAGGGCCAAAAACATTCAGTACTTC
>TRBD2|TRBV27|TRBJ2-1|-
CASSSPGLAGGPYNEQFF
TGTGCCAGCAGTTCCCCGGGACTAGCGGGAGGGCCCTACAATGAGCAGTTCTTC
>-|TRBV29-1|TRBJ2-6|-
CSVEEPGTGANVLTF
TGCAGCGTTGAAGAGCCAGGGACTGGGGCCAACGTCCTGACTTTC
>-|TRBV5-1|TRBJ1-1|-
CASSLDLGGTEAFF
TGCGCCAGCAGCTTGGATCTGGGAGGGACTGAAGCTTTCTTT
>-|TRBV5-6|TRBJ1-1|-
CASSSTGYTEAFF
TGTGCCAGCAGCTCCACAGGGTACACTGAAGCTTTCTTT
>TRBD1|TRBV29-1|TRBJ1-1|-
CSARDRGFEAFF
TGCAGCGCTCGGGACAGGGGCTTTGAAGCTTTCTTT
>-|TRBV11-2|TRBJ2-1|-
CASSLRNEQFF
TGTGCCAGCAGCCTACGCAATGAGCAGTTCTTC
>TRBD2|TRBV5-1|TRBJ2-5|-
CASSFQRGDSETQYF
TGCGCCAGCAGCTTCCAGCGGGGGGACTCGGAGACCCAGTACTTC
>-|TRBV21-1|TRBJ2-1|-
CASSKDMAGKLGEQFF
TGTGCCAGCAGCAAAGATATGGCGGGAAAATTAGGAGAGCAGTTCTTC
>-|TRBV5-1|TRBJ2-5|-
CASSLAGDVGETQYF
TGCGCCAGCAGCTTGGCCGGGGATGTAGGGGAGACCCAGTACTTC